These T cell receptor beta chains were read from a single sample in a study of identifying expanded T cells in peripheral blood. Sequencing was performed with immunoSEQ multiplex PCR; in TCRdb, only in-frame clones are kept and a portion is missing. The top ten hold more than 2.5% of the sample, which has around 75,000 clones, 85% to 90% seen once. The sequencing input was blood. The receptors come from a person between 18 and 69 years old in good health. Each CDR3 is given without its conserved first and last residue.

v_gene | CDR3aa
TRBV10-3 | AIKGENTEAF
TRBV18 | ASSLAGTEGYT
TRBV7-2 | ASSRLQGAGGYT
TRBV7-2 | ASSLSGGQETQY
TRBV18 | ASSPDLENTIY
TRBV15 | ATGPAPNQPQH
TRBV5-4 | ASSLKRQGTYEQY
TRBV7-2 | ASSLVSLAGGPRNEQF
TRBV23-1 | ASSLWGAGSYNSPLH
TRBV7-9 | ASSFQGRGPYEQY
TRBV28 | ASSFGTSYEQY
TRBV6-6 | ASSATGTRGYT
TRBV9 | ASRKGLAGGINEQF
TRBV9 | ASSVQPGADNEQF
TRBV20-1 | SASASDTQY
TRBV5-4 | ASTPDRGSDTQY
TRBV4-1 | ASSLTRDGYYGYT
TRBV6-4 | ASSDEMSFQGDFYEQY
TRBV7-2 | ASSKLVGYEQY
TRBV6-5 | ASSPRDTSSPLH
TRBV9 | ASSPRNPRTSGITDTQY
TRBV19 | ASSIKGYNEQF
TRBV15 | ATSRDKYEQY
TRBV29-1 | SATPGRGTEAF
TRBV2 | ASTFGPGDTDTQY
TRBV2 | ASSLRQTNQPQH
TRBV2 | ASRRQGGEKLF